This entry lists 3 T cell receptor beta chains sequenced from one sample in a study of OX40 agonist ivuxolimab in advanced cancers. TCRdb's table, derived via immunoSEQ multiplex PCR, lists solely in-frame clones and lacks some. The table includes more than 50,000 clones, about 90% detected once. Sequencing was performed on CD4+ or CD8+ T cells sorted from blood, taken in a trial of the OX40 agonist ivuxolimab. The receptors shown here come from an adult with an advanced solid tumor such as melanoma, head and neck, liver or kidney cancer.

The V call is TRBV5-6, the J call TRBJ2-3; no clear D. Germline CDR1 and CDR2: SGHDT and YYEEEE. This CDR3 contains 12 residues. Trimming took 0 bases from V and 3 from J, leaving 2 bases between them. The CDR3 DNA sequence: TGTGCCAGCAGCTTGGCGACAGATACGCAGTATTTT. It is translated as CASSLATDTQYF.

V is TRBV19 and J is TRBJ2-2, with 8 positions matching TRBD1. Germline values: CDR1 LNHDA, CDR2 SQIVND (reference sequence). V lost 5 bases to trimming and J lost 0 bases; unmatched junction nucleotides: 5. The CDR3 runs 16 residues. The CDR3 is CASSSGQGTNTGELFF. The CDR3 DNA is TGTGCCAGTAGTTCCGGACAGGGCACGAACACCGGGGAGCTGTTTTTT.

The chain carries TRBV7-9 and TRBJ1-5, with 8 bases matching TRBD1. CDR3 length: 13 residues. Germline-derived CDR1 and CDR2 are SEHNR and FQNEAQ (reference sequence). The trim removed 5 bases at V and 5 bases at J, leaving 2 bases unmatched. CDR3 loop: CASSLQGDQPQHF. The CDR3 DNA reads TGTGCCAGCAGCCTACAGGGGGATCAGCCCCAGCATTTT. The variable domain in full, with the rest retrieved from reference TRBV7-9 and TRBJ1-5, is DTGVSQNPRHKITKRGQNVTFRCDPISEHNRLYWYRQTLGQGPEFLTYFQNEAQLEKSRLLSDRFSAERPKGSFSTLEIQRTEQGDSAMYLCASSLQGDQPQHFGDGTRLSIL.